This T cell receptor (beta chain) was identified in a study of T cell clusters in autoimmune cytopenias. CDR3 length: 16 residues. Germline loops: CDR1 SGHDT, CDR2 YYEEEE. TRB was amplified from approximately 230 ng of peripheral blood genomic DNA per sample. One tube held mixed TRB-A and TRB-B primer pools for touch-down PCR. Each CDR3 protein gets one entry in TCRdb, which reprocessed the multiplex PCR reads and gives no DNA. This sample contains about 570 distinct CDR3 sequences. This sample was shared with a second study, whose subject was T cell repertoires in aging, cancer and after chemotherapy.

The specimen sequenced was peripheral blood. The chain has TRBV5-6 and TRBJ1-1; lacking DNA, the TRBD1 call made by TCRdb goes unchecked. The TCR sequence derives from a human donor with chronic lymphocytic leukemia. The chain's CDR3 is CASSLGTGVVDTEAFF. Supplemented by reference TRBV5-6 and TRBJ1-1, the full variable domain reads DAGVTQSPTHLIKTRGQQVTLRCSPKSGHDTVSWYQQALGQGPQFIFQYYEEEERQRGNFPDRFSGHQFPNYSSELNVNALLLGDSALYLCASSLGTGVVDTEAFFGQGTRLTVV.